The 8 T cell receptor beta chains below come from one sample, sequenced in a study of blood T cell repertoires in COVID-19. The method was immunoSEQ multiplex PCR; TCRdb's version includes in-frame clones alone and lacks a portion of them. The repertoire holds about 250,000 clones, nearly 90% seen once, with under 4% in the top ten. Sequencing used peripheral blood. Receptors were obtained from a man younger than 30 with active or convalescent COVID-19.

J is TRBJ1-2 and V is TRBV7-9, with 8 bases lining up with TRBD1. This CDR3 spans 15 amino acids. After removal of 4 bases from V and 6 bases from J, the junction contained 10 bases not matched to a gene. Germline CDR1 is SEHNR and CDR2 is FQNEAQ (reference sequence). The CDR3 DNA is TGTGCCAGCAGCTCCGGATACCAGACAGGGGATGGCTACACCTTC. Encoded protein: CASSSGYQTGDGYTF.

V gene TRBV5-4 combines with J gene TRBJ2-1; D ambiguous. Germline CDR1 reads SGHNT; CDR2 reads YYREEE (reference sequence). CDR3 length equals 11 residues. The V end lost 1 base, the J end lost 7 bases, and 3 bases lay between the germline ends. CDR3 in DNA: TGTGCCAGCAGCTTGTATAATGAGCAGTTCTTC. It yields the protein CASSLYNEQFF.

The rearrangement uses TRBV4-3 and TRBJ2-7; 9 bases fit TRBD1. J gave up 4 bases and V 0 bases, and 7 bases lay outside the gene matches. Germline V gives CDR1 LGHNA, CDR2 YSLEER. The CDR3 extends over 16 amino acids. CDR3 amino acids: CASSQDLATGGYEQYF. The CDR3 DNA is TGCGCCAGCAGCCAAGATCTTGCGACAGGGGGTTACGAGCAGTACTTC.

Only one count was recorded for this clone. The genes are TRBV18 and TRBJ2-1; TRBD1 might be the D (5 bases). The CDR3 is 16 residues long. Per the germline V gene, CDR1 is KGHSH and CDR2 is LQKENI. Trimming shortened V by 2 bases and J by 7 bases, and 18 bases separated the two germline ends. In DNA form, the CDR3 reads TGTGCCAGCTCACCATCAGGGTCTCCAGACAGAAATGAGCAGTTCTTC. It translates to CASSPSGSPDRNEQFF.

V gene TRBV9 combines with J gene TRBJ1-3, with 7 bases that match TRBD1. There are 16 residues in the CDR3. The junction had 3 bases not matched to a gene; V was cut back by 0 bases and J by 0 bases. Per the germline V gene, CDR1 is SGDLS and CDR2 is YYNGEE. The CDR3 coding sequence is TGTGCCAGCAGCGTAGCCAGGGGGACCTCTGGAAACACCATATATTTT. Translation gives CASSVARGTSGNTIYF.

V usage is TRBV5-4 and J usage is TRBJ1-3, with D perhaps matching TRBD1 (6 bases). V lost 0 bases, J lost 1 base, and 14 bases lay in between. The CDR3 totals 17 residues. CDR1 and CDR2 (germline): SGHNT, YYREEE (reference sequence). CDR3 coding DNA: TGTGCCAGCAGCTTGGAGGCCCCGACAGGATCTGGAAACACCATATATTTT. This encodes CASSLEAPTGSGNTIYF.

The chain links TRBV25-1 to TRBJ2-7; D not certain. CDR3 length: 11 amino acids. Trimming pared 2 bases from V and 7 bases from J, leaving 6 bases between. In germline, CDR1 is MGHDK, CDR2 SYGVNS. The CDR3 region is CASSETFEQYF. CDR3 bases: TGTGCCAGCAGTGAAACTTTTGAGCAGTACTTC.

The CDR3 here is CAISDDKKAFF. The CDR3 DNA sequence: TGTGCCATCAGTGATGACAAGAAAGCTTTCTTT. The V and J genes are TRBV10-3 and TRBJ1-1; D remains unclear. V was shortened by 3 bases and J by 9 bases, with 8 bases between the two germline ends. This CDR3 comprises 11 residues. From germline, CDR1 is ENHRY and CDR2 SYGVKD.